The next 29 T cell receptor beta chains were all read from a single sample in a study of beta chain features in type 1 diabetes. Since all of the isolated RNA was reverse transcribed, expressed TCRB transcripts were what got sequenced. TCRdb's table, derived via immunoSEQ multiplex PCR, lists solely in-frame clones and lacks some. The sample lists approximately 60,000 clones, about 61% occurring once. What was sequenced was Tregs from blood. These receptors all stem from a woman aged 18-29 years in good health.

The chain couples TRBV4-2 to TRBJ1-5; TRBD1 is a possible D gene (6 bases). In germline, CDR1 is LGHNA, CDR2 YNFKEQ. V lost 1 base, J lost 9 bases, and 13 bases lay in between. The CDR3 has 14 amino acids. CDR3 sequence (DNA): TGTGCCAGCAGCCAAGTAGAACAGGGAAGGCCCCAGCATTTT. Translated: CASSQVEQGRPQHF.

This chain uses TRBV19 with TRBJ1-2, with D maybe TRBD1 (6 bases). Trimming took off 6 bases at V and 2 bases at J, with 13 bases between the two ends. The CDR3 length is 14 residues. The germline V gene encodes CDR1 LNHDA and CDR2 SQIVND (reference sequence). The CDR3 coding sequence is TGTGCCAGTAGAACCATACAGGGCAACTATGGCTACACCTTC. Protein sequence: CASRTIQGNYGYTF.

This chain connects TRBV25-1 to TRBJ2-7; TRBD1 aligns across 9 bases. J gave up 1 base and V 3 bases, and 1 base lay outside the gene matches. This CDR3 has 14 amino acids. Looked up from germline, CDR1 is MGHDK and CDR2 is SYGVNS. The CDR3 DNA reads TGTGCCAGCAGTGACGGACAGGGGTCCTACGAGCAGTACTTC. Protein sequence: CASSDGQGSYEQYF.

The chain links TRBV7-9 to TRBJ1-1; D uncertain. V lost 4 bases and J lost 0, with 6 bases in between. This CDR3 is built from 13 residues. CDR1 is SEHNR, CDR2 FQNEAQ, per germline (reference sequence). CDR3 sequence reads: CASSSTVNTEAFF. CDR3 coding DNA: TGTGCCAGCAGCTCTACAGTGAACACTGAAGCTTTCTTT. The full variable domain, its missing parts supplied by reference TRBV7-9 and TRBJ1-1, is DTGVSQNPRHKITKRGQNVTFRCDPISEHNRLYWYRQTLGQGPEFLTYFQNEAQLEKSRLLSDRFSAERPKGSFSTLEIQRTEQGDSAMYLCASSSTVNTEAFFGQGTRLTVV.

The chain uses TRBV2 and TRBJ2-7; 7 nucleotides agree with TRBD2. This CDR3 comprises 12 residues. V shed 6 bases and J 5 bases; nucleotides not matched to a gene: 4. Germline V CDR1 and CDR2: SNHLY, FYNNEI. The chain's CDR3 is CASRRERDEQYF. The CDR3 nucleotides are TGTGCCAGCAGGCGGGAGCGGGACGAGCAGTACTTC.

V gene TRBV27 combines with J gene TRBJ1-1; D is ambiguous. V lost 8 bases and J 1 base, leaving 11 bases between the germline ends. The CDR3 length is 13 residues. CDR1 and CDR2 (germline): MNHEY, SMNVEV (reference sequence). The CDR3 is CASGRGKNTEAFF. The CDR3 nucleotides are TGTGCCAGCGGACGGGGAAAGAACACTGAAGCTTTCTTT.

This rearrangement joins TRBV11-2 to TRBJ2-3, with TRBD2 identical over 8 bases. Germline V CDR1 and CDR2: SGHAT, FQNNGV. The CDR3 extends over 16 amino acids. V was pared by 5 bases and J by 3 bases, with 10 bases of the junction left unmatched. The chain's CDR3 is CASSPSIAGMTDTQYF. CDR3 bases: TGTGCCAGCAGCCCCTCCATAGCGGGGATGACAGATACGCAGTATTTT.

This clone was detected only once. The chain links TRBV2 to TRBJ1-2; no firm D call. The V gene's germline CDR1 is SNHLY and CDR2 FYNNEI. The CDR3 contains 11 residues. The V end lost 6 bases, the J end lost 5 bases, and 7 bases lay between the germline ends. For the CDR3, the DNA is TGTGCCAGCAGAGTTAGTTATGGCTACACCTTC. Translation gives CASRVSYGYTF. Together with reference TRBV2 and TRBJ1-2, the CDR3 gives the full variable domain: EPEVTQTPSHQVTQMGQEVILRCVPISNHLYFYWYRQILGQKVEFLVSFYNNEISEKSEIFDDQFSVERPDGSNFTLKIRSTKLEDSAMYFCASRVSYGYTFGSGTRLTVV.

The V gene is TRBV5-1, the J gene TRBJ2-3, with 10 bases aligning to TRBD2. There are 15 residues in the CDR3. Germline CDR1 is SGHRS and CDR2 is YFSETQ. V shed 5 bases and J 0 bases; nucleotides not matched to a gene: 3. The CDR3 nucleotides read TGCGCCAGCAGATGGACTAGCGGAAGCACAGATACGCAGTATTTT. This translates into CASRWTSGSTDTQYF.

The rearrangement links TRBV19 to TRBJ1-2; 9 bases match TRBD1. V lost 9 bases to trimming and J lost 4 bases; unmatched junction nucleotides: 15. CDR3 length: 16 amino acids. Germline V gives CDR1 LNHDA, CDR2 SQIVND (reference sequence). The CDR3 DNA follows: TGTGCCAGCTCCGGGACAGGGCCAGCTTGGCCCTATGGCTACACCTTC. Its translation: CASSGTGPAWPYGYTF.

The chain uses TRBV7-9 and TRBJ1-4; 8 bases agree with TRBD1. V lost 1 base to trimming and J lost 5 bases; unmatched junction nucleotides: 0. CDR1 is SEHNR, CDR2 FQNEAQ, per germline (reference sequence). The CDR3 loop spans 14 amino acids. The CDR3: CASSLGTGNEKLFF. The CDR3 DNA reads TGTGCCAGCAGCTTAGGGACAGGGAATGAAAAACTGTTTTTT.

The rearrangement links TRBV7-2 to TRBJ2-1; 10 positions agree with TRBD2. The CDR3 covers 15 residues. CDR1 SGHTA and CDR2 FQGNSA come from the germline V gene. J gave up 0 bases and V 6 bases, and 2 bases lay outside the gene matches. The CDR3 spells CASRLAGSSYNEQFF. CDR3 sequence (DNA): TGTGCCAGCAGACTAGCGGGAAGCTCCTACAATGAGCAGTTCTTC.

The CDR3 loop is CASSPPVGSSYNEQFF. For the CDR3, the DNA is TGTGCCAGCTCACCACCGGTAGGGAGCTCCTACAATGAGCAGTTCTTC. The rearrangement uses TRBV18 and TRBJ2-1, with D tentatively TRBD2 (5 bases). Germline loops: CDR1 KGHSH, CDR2 LQKENI. Trimming took 0 bases from V and 0 from J, leaving 9 bases between them. The CDR3 totals 16 residues.

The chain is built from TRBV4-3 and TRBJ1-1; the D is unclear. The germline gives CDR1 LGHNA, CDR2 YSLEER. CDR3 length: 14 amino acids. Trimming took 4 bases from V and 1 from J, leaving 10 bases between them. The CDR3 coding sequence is TGCGCCAGCAGCCCCTCGGTATCGAACACTGAAGCTTTCTTT. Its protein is CASSPSVSNTEAFF.

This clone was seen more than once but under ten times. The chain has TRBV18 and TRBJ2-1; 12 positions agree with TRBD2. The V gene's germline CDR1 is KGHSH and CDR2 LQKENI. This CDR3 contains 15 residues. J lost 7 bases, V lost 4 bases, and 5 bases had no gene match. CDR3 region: CASSQRLAGENEQFF. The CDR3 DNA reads TGTGCCAGCTCACAAAGACTAGCGGGAGAAAATGAGCAGTTCTTC.

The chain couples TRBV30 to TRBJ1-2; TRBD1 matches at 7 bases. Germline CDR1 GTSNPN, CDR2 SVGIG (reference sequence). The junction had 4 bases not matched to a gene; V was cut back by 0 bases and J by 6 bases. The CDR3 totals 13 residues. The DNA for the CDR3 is TGTGCCTGGAGTGTAAGGGACAGCCATGGCTACACCTTC. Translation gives CAWSVRDSHGYTF.

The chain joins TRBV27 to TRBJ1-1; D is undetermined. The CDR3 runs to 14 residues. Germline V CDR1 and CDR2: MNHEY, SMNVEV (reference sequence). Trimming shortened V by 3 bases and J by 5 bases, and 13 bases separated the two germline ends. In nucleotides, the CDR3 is TGTGCCAGCAGTTTCGACATTGGGAGGACTGAAGCTTTCTTT. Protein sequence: CASSFDIGRTEAFF.

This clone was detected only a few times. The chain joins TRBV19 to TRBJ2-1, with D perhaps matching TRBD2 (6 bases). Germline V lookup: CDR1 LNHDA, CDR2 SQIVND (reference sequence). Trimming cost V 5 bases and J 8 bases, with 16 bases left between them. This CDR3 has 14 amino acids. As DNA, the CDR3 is TGTGCCAGTAGTGGGGGAGGCGAGTGGGATGAGCAGTTCTTC. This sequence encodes CASSGGGEWDEQFF.

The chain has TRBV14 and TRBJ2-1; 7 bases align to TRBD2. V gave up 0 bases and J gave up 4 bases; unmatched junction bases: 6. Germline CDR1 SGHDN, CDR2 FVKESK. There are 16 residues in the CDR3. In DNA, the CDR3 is TGTGCCAGCAGCCAAGATCCCGGGGGGAGTTACAATGAGCAGTTCTTC. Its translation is CASSQDPGGSYNEQFF.

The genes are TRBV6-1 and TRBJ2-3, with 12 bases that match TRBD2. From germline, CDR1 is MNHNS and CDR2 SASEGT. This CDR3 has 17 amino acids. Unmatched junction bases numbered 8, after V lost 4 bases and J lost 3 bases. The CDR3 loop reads CASSGLRLAGGTDTQYF. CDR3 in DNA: TGTGCCAGCAGTGGCCTAAGGCTAGCGGGGGGGACAGATACGCAGTATTTT.

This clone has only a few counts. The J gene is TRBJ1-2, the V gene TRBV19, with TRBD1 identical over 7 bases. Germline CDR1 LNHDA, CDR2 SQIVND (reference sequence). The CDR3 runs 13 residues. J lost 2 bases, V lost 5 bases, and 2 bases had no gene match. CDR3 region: CASSRDRNYGYTF. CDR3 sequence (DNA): TGTGCCAGTAGTCGGGACAGAAACTATGGCTACACCTTC.

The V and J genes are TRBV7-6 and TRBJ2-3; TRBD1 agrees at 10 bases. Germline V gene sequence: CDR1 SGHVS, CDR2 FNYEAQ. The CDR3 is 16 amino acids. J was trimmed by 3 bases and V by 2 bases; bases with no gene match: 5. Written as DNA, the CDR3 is TGTGCCAGCAGCTTAATATGGGACAGGGGTACAGATACGCAGTATTTT. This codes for CASSLIWDRGTDTQYF.

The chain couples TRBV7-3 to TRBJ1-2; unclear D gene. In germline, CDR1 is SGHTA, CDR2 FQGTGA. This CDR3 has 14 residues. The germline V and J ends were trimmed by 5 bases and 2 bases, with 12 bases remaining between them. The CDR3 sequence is CASSPQGGNYGYTF. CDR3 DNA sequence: TGTGCCAGCAGCCCCCAAGGAGGGAACTATGGCTACACCTTC.

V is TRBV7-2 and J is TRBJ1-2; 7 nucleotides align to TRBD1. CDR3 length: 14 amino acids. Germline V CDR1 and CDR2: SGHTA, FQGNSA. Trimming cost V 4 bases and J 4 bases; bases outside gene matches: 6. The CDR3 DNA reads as TGTGCCAGCAGCTACGGACAGGTCATCTATGGCTACACCTTC. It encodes CASSYGQVIYGYTF.

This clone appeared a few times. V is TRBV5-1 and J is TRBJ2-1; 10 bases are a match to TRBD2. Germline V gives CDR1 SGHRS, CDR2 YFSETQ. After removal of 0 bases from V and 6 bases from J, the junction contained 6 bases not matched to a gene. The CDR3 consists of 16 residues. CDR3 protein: CASSLALAGDGNEQFF. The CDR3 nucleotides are TGCGCCAGCAGCTTGGCTCTAGCGGGGGACGGCAATGAGCAGTTCTTC. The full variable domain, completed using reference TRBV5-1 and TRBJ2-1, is KAGVTQTPRYLIKTRGQQVTLSCSPISGHRSVSWYQQTPGQGLQFLFEYFSETQRNKGNFPGRFSGRQFSNSRSEMNVSTLELGDSALYLCASSLALAGDGNEQFFGPGTRLTVL.

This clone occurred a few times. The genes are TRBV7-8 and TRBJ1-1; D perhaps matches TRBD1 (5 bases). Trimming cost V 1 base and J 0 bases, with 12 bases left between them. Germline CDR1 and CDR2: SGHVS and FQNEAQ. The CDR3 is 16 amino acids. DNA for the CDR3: TGTGCCAGCAGCTTAGTACAAGGGACTTTGAACACTGAAGCTTTCTTT. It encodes CASSLVQGTLNTEAFF.

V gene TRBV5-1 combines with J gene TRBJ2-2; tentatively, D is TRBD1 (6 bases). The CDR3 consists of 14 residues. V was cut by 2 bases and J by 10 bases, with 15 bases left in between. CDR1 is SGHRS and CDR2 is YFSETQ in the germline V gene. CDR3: CASSLTGRLAELFF. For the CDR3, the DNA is TGCGCCAGCAGCTTAACAGGGCGGTTGGCGGAGCTGTTTTTT. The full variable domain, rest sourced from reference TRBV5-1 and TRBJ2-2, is KAGVTQTPRYLIKTRGQQVTLSCSPISGHRSVSWYQQTPGQGLQFLFEYFSETQRNKGNFPGRFSGRQFSNSRSEMNVSTLELGDSALYLCASSLTGRLAELFFGEGSRLTVL.

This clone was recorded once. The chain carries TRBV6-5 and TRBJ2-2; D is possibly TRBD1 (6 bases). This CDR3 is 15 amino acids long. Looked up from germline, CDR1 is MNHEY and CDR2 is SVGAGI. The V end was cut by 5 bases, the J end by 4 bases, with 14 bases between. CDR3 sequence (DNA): TGTGCCAGCAGTAGTAAACAGGGATTCACCGGGGAGCTGTTTTTT. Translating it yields CASSSKQGFTGELFF.

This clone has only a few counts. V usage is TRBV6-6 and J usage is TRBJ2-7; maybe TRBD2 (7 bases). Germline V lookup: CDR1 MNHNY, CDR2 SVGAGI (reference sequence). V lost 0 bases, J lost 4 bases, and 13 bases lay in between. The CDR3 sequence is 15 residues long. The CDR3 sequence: CASSYSGGRVYEQYF. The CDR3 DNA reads TGTGCCAGCAGTTACTCCGGGGGGCGGGTGTACGAGCAGTACTTC.